These T cell receptor beta chains were read from a single sample in a study of cytomegalovirus exposure and HLA in healthy donors. TCRdb keeps only in-frame clones here, not all; method: immunoSEQ multiplex PCR. Among a few hundred thousand clones listed, approximately 91% were seen once. The source material was PBMCs. These receptors were collected from a girl aged 2 to 10 in good health and CMV-seronegative. Both conserved end residues are part of each CDR3. The D gene is left open where the match is weak. The size entry is marked missing in some rows and otherwise reads once, few, many or a size class.

j_call v_call d_call clone_size cdr3_aa cdr3_nt
TRBJ2-7 TRBV11-2 TRBD2 NA CASSPGLAGGYEQYF TGTGCCAGCAGCCCCGGACTAGCGGGAGGCTACGAGCAGTACTTC
TRBJ1-5 TRBV16 TRBD1 NA CASSQSPGTGGGGSNQPQHF TGTGCCAGCAGCCAAAGTCCCGGGACAGGGGGCGGTGGAAGCAATCAGCCCCAGCATTTT
TRBJ2-1 TRBV28 TRBD2 once CASSHSGDPREQFF TGTGCCAGCAGTCATAGCGGGGACCCTAGGGAGCAGTTCTTC
TRBJ2-7 TRBV6-1 TRBD1 NA CASSEGGTGSYEQYF TGTGCCAGCAGTGAAGGAGGGACAGGGTCCTACGAGCAGTACTTC
TRBJ1-4 TRBV2 NA NA CASKPSGGGEKLFF TGTGCCAGCAAGCCTTCGGGAGGCGGCGAAAAACTGTTTTTT
TRBJ1-2 TRBV30 TRBD1 NA CAWMHGQGRGYGYTF TGTGCCTGGATGCACGGACAGGGTAGGGGCTATGGCTACACCTTC
TRBJ2-7 TRBV18 TRBD2 NA CASSPTAGGPYEQYF TGTGCCAGCTCACCAACCGCGGGAGGGCCCTACGAGCAGTACTTC
TRBJ2-2 TRBV5-6 NA NA CASSFPRGGGELFF TGTGCCAGCAGCTTCCCTAGGGGTGGCGGGGAGCTGTTTTTT
TRBJ1-1 TRBV11-2 NA few CASSLDPGTEAFF TGTGCCAGCAGCTTAGATCCGGGTACTGAAGCTTTCTTT
TRBJ2-1 TRBV2 NA NA CASRTSGLYNEQFF TGTGCCAGCAGGACAAGCGGGCTCTACAATGAGCAGTTCTTC
TRBJ2-7 TRBV6-5 NA NA CASRDPGVGYEQYF TGTGCCAGCAGAGACCCAGGGGTAGGCTACGAGCAGTACTTC
TRBJ1-6 TRBV30 TRBD1 NA CAGLRDSQNSPLHF TGTGCCGGACTCAGGGACAGCCAAAATTCACCCCTCCACTTT
TRBJ1-4 TRBV27 TRBD1 NA CASSFGDSREKLFF TGTGCCAGCAGTTTTGGGGACAGCCGCGAAAAACTGTTTTTT
TRBJ2-1 TRBV6-4 TRBD2 few CASSVLAGVSYNEQFF TGTGCCAGCAGTGTACTAGCGGGAGTGTCGTACAATGAGCAGTTCTTC
TRBJ2-7 TRBV25-1 NA NA CASSESYRSYEQYF TGTGCCAGCAGTGAATCCTATCGCTCCTACGAGCAGTACTTC
TRBJ2-5 TRBV30 TRBD2 NA CACGTSLETQYF TGTGCCTGCGGGACTAGCCTAGAGACCCAGTACTTC
TRBJ2-7 TRBV7-8 TRBD2 NA CASSSLLAVHSSYEQYF TGTGCCAGCAGCTCATTGCTAGCGGTACACTCCTCCTACGAGCAGTACTTC
TRBJ2-3 TRBV6-1 TRBD2 NA CASSELMGGPGVTDTQYF TGTGCCAGCAGTGAACTTATGGGAGGGCCGGGTGTGACAGATACGCAGTATTTT
TRBJ2-7 TRBV6-6 TRBD1 NA CASSNLPGQGNHEQYF TGTGCCAGCAGCAACCTCCCGGGACAGGGGAACCACGAGCAGTACTTC
TRBJ2-3 TRBV18 NA NA CASSQNEAETQYF TGTGCCAGCTCACAGAACGAGGCGGAGACGCAGTATTTT
TRBJ2-7 TRBV5-5 NA NA CASSFGGVEQYF TGTGCCAGCAGCTTCGGCGGGGTCGAGCAGTACTTC
TRBJ1-2 TRBV28 NA NA CASSLPSGYTF TGTGCCAGCAGTCTTCCTAGCGGCTACACCTTC
TRBJ1-1 TRBV13 TRBD1 NA CASSRGTGGGKAFF TGTGCCAGCAGCCGAGGTACAGGGGGCGGGAAGGCTTTCTTT
TRBJ2-6 TRBV7-6 TRBD1 NA CASSLGSGGVSGANVLTF TGTGCCAGCAGCTTAGGTTCAGGGGGTGTATCTGGGGCCAACGTCCTGACTTTC
TRBJ2-1 TRBV19 TRBD2 NA CASNPAGPYNEQFF TGTGCCAGTAACCCAGCGGGGCCGTACAATGAGCAGTTCTTC
TRBJ2-2 TRBV27 NA NA CASTRGGDEVGELFF TGTGCCAGCACCCGAGGGGGAGACGAAGTCGGGGAGCTGTTTTTT
TRBJ1-1 TRBV6-1 TRBD1 NA CASKFTGANTEAFF TGTGCCAGCAAGTTCACAGGGGCGAACACTGAAGCTTTCTTT
TRBJ2-7 TRBV13 TRBD1 NA CASSFRTGGTYEQYF TGTGCCAGCAGCTTCCGGACAGGGGGGACCTACGAGCAGTACTTC
TRBJ1-4 TRBV6-5 NA NA CASSYKGLGEKLFF TGTGCCAGCAGTTACAAGGGGTTGGGGGAAAAACTGTTTTTT
TRBJ2-1 TRBV6-1 TRBD2 NA CASPEHQRGFNEQFF TGTGCCAGCCCTGAACACCAGCGGGGGTTCAATGAGCAGTTCTTC
TRBJ1-1 TRBV6-6 TRBD1 NA CASTREGQRTEAFF TGTGCCAGCACCCGGGAGGGACAGCGGACTGAAGCTTTCTTT
TRBJ1-5 TRBV19 NA NA CASSLDLPHQPQHF TGTGCCAGTAGCCTCGACTTGCCCCACCAGCCCCAGCATTTT
TRBJ1-1 TRBV4-1 NA NA CASSHTRDTEAFF TGCGCCAGCAGCCACACTAGGGACACTGAAGCTTTCTTT
TRBJ2-5 TRBV29-1 TRBD2 NA CSVGERGERQETQYF TGCAGCGTTGGAGAGCGGGGGGAACGTCAAGAGACCCAGTACTTC
TRBJ2-1 TRBV4-2 TRBD1 NA CASSRDRKVNNEQFF TGTGCCAGCAGCCGGGACAGAAAGGTGAACAATGAGCAGTTCTTC
TRBJ2-1 TRBV5-4 TRBD2 NA CASSITSGSYNEQFF TGTGCCAGCAGCATTACTAGCGGGAGTTACAATGAGCAGTTCTTC
TRBJ1-1 TRBV28 TRBD1 NA CASGEYRGKNTEAFF TGTGCCAGCGGAGAGTACAGGGGGAAGAACACTGAAGCTTTCTTT
TRBJ1-2 TRBV7-6 NA NA CASSLADRFHGGVMGYTF TGTGCCAGCAGCTTAGCTGATCGGTTTCACGGGGGGGTTATGGGCTACACCTTC
TRBJ1-5 TRBV6-1 NA NA CASSTQGFGQPQHF TGTGCCAGCAGTACACAGGGTTTTGGGCAGCCCCAGCATTTT
TRBJ2-2 TRBV4-1 NA NA CASSQDSLTGELFF TGCGCCAGCAGCCAAGATTCACTCACCGGGGAGCTGTTTTTT